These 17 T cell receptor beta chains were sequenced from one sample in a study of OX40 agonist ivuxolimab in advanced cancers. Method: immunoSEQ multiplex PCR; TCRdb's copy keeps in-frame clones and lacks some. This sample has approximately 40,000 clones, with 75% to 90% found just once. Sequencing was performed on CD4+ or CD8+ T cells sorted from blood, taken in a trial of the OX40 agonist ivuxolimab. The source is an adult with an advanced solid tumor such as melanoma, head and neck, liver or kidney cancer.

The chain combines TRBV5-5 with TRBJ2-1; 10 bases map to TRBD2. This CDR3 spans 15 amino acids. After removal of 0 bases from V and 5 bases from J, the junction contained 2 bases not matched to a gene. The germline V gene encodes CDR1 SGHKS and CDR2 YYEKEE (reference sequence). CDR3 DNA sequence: TGTGCCAGCAGCTTGGATAGCGGGGGGCACAATGAGCAGTTCTTC. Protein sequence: CASSLDSGGHNEQFF.

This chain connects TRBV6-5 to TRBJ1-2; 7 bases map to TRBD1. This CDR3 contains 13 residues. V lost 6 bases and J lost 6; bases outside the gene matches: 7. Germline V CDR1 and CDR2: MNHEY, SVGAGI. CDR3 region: CASSLRQGNGYTF. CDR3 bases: TGTGCCAGCAGCCTTCGACAGGGTAATGGCTACACCTTC.

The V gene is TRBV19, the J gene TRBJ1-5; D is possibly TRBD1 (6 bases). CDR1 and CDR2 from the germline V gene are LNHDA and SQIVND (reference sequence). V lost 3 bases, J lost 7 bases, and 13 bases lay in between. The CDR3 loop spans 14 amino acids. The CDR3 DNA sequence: TGTGCCAGTAGTATTGAGGACAGTCGGCAGCCCCAGCATTTT. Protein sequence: CASSIEDSRQPQHF. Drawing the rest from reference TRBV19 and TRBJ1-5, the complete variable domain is DGGITQSPKYLFRKEGQNVTLSCEQNLNHDAMYWYRQDPGQGLRLIYYSQIVNDFQKGDIAEGYSVSREKKESFPLTVTSAQKNPTAFYLCASSIEDSRQPQHFGDGTRLSIL.

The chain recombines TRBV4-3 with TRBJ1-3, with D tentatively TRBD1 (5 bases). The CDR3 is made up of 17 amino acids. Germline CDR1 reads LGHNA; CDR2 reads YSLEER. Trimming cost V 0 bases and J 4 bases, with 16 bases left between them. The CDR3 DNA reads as TGCGCCAGCAGCCAAGACCTTCCAGGGAGCGGGGGAAACACCATATATTTT. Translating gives CASSQDLPGSGGNTIYF.

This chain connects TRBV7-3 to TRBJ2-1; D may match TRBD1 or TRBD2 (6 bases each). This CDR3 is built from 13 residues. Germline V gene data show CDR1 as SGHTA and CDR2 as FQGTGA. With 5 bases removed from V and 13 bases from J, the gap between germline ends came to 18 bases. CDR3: CASSQALRGAQFF. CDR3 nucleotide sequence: TGTGCCAGCAGCCAGGCCCTTAGGGGGGCTCAGTTCTTC.

The CDR3 is CASSQGLVGGWGEQFF. CDR3 sequence (DNA): TGTGCCAGCAGCCAAGGCTTGGTGGGAGGATGGGGTGAGCAGTTCTTC. This chain joins TRBV14 and TRBJ2-1; TRBD2 might be the D (6 bases). The V end lost 1 base, the J end lost 9 bases, and 19 bases lay between the germline ends. Germline V gene lookup returns CDR1 SGHDN and CDR2 FVKESK. The CDR3 runs 16 residues.

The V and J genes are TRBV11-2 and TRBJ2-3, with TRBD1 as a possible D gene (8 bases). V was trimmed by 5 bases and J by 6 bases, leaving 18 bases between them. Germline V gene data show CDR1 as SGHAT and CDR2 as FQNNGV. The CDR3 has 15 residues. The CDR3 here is CASSRTGGEVDTQYF. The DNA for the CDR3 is TGTGCCAGCAGCCGAACAGGGGGGGAGGTGGATACGCAGTATTTT.

CDR3 DNA: TGCGCCAGCAAGGGGTCAGGGGGCGGTGGGGCCAACGTCCTGACTTTC. This sequence encodes CASKGSGGGGANVLTF. This rearrangement joins TRBV10-2 to TRBJ2-6; 8 nucleotides align to TRBD1. The CDR3 loop spans 16 amino acids. The trim removed 7 bases at V and 3 bases at J, leaving 8 bases unmatched. In germline, CDR1 is WSHSY, CDR2 SAAADI.

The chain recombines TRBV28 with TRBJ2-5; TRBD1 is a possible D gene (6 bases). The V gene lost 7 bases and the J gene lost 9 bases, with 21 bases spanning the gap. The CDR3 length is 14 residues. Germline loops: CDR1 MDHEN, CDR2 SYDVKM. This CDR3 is CASIPGTNTVAQYF. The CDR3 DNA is TGTGCCAGCATACCCGGGACAAATACGGTGGCCCAGTACTTC.

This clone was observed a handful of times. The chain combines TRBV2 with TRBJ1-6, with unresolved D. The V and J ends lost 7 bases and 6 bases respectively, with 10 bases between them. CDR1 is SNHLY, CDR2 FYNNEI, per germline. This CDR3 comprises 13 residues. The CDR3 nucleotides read TGTGCCAGCACAGTAAAGGTTAATTCACCCCTCCACTTT. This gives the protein CASTVKVNSPLHF.

The CDR3 is CASSSGFGIDGYTF. In DNA form, the CDR3 reads TGTGCCAGCAGCTCAGGGTTTGGAATTGATGGCTACACCTTC. This chain connects TRBV7-2 to TRBJ1-2; possible D gene TRBD1, 5 bases. This CDR3 is 14 amino acids long. CDR1 is SGHTA, CDR2 FQGNSA, per germline. Trimming left V 4 bases short and J 6 bases short, with 15 bases between.

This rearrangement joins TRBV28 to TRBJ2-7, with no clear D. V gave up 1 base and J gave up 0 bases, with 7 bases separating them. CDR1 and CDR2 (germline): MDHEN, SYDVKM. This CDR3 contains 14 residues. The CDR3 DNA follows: TGTGCCAGCAGTTTATCAGGTAACTCCTACGAGCAGTACTTC. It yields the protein CASSLSGNSYEQYF.

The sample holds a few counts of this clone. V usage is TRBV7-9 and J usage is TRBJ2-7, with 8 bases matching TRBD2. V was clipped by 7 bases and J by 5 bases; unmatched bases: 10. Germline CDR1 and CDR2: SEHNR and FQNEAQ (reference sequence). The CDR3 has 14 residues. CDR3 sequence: CASNRAGARDEQYF. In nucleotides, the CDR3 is TGTGCCAGCAACCGAGCGGGGGCCCGCGACGAGCAGTACTTC.

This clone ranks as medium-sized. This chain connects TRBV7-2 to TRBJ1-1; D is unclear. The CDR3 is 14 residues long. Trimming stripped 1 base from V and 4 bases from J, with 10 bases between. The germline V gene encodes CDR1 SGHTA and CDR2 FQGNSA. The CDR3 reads CASSLDNRGTEAFF. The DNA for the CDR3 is TGTGCCAGCAGCTTAGACAATCGGGGCACTGAAGCTTTCTTT.

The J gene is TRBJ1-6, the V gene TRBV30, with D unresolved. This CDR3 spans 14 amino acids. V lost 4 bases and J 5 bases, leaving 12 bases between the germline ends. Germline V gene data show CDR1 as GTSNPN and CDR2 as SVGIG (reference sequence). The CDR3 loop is CAWNSGEHNSPLHF. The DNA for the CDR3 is TGTGCCTGGAATTCCGGGGAACATAATTCACCCCTCCACTTT.

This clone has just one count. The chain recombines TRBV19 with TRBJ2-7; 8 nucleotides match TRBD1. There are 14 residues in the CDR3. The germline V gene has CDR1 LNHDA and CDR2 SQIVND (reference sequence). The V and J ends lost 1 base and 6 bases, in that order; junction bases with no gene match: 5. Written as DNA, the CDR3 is TGTGCCAGTAGTATAGGACCAGGGGGCGGCGAGCAGTACTTC. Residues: CASSIGPGGGEQYF.

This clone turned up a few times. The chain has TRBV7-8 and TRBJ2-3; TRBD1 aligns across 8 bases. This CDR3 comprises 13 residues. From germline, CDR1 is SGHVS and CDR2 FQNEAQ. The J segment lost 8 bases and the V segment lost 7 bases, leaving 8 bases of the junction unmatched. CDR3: CASIMQGAGTQYF. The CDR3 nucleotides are TGTGCCAGCATCATGCAGGGGGCCGGTACGCAGTATTTT.